This TCR beta chain stems from a study of monozygotic twins with inflammatory bowel disease. The CDR3 extends over 13 amino acids. Germline V gene lookup returns CDR1 GTSNPN and CDR2 SVGIG (reference sequence). Study-level results: The data did not back a single strong IBD-associated clonotype or signal. Repertoire similarity matched across concordant and discordant twins, perhaps owing to limited power.

As to this clonotype: Its target is not known.

Per-sample cDNA came from eight separate reactions. Via template switching, UMIs carrying a 6-nucleotide sample barcode were introduced. TCRdb reprocessed the 5' RACE reads and keeps a single row for each CDR3 protein, giving no DNA. Reported are 440,000 or so distinct CDR3 sequences; the ten largest clones contain more than 2%. Sequenced sample: blood. The rearrangement links TRBV30 to TRBJ2-7; no DNA is available, so the TRBD1 call from TCRdb remains unchecked. This sequence was found in a human donor with ulcerative colitis or Crohn's disease, or a healthy co-twin of an affected twin (not recorded which). CDR3 loop: CARARGGMDEQYF.